This T cell receptor beta chain was identified in a study of cytomegalovirus exposure and HLA in healthy donors. Germline loops: CDR1 GTSNPN, CDR2 SVGIG (reference sequence). The V gene end was trimmed by 3 bases and the J gene end by 6 bases; junction bases not matched to a gene: 9. The length of the CDR3 is 15 residues. The protocol was immunoSEQ multiplex PCR, while the TCRdb copy is restricted to in-frame clones and leaves out a portion. The data show under 250,000 clones, around 86% seen once. This sequence originates from a woman aged 18-29 years in good health and CMV-seropositive. Sequencing input: PBMCs. This chain links TRBV30 with TRBJ2-3; TRBD1 matches at 10 bases. In DNA, the CDR3 is TGTGCCTGGAGCCACGGGACAGGGGACTCGGATACGCAGTATTTT. It codes for CAWSHGTGDSDTQYF.